The T cell receptor (beta chain) under discussion was sequenced for a study of T cell responses to AZD1222 COVID-19 vaccine. Findings and limits, study-wide: Clonal diversity may have been underestimated, and the donors were mostly white British, with more females than males.

This CDR3 comprises 15 residues. Per germline, CDR1 MNHEY and CDR2 SVGAGI. The junction had 12 bases not matched to a gene; V was cut back by 6 bases and J by 10 bases. Sequenced by immunoSEQ multiplex PCR; TCRdb stores in-frame clones only, minus some. The data hold 150,000 to 160,000 clones, with about 86% observed a single time. About this clone: No antigen is known for it.

The chain has TRBV6-5 and TRBJ1-6; 7 nucleotides agree with TRBD1. This TCR was recovered from an adult in good health. Sequencing used peripheral blood, obtained on day 0 of MenACWY control vaccination. The CDR3: CASSETGSFGSPLHF. The CDR3 DNA sequence: TGTGCCAGCAGCGAGACAGGGTCCTTCGGCTCACCCCTCCACTTT.